A single sample is the source of the 25 T cell receptor beta chains below, sequenced in a study of shared clonotypes between healthy human individuals. Clones were sequenced by immunoSEQ multiplex PCR, and TCRdb holds only the in-frame ones, with some missing. Altogether hundreds of thousands of clones are present, roughly 79% being singletons, with the ten largest covering 12%. Sequencing input: PBMCs. The receptors come from a middle-aged woman in good health. Some clones in this sample may be carry-over from other donors' samples.

The chain uses TRBV28 and TRBJ2-7; TRBD2 aligns across 7 bases. The CDR3 sequence is 13 residues long. The germline V gene encodes CDR1 MDHEN and CDR2 SYDVKM. V lost 8 bases, J lost 2 bases, and 6 bases stayed unmatched. The CDR3 spells CASVAAGTYEQYF. Here the CDR3 DNA reads TGTGCCAGCGTAGCAGCGGGAACCTACGAGCAGTACTTC.

V and J are TRBV12-5 and TRBJ1-5, with 7 bases fitting TRBD1. This CDR3 contains 17 residues. V was pared by 3 bases and J by 6 bases, with 14 bases of the junction left unmatched. CDR1 is LGHNT, CDR2 FRNRAP, per germline. The CDR3 sequence: CASGFLKTGRWSQPQHF. The CDR3 bases are TGTGCTAGTGGTTTCCTAAAGACAGGGCGGTGGAGTCAGCCCCAGCATTTT.

The chain employs TRBV6-6 and TRBJ1-3; the D gene is possibly TRBD1 (6 bases). With 0 bases removed from V and 4 bases from J, the gap between germline ends came to 10 bases. Germline assignment: CDR1 MNHNY and CDR2 SVGAGI (reference sequence). The CDR3 consists of 15 residues. In nucleotides, the CDR3 is TGTGCCAGCAGTTACTCGAGAGACAGGGGAAACACCATATATTTT. It codes for CASSYSRDRGNTIYF.

V gene TRBV9 combines with J gene TRBJ2-1; the match to TRBD2 covers 7 bases. The CDR3 length is 15 residues. With V trimmed by 0 bases and J by 8 bases, 8 bases remained unmatched. CDR1 is SGDLS and CDR2 is YYNGEE in the germline V gene. CDR3 residues: CASSVEKRGAYEQFF. The DNA of the CDR3 is TGTGCCAGCAGCGTAGAGAAGCGGGGAGCTTATGAGCAGTTCTTC.

The rearrangement uses TRBV7-9 and TRBJ1-1, with a possible D match to TRBD1 (5 bases). V lost 1 base and J 8 bases, leaving 14 bases between the germline ends. CDR1 and CDR2 (germline): SEHNR, FQNEAQ (reference sequence). The CDR3 has 14 residues. The CDR3 spells CASSLGGQGWEAFF. In DNA form, the CDR3 reads TGTGCCAGCAGCTTAGGTGGTCAGGGTTGGGAAGCTTTCTTT.

This clone was observed a handful of times. CDR3 sequence reads: CASSSSGGTYEQYF. As DNA, the CDR3 is TGTGCCAGCAGCTCTAGCGGGGGGACCTACGAGCAGTACTTC. The V gene is TRBV14, the J gene TRBJ2-7; 11 bases agree with TRBD2. CDR3 size: 14 residues. Germline lookup yields CDR1 SGHDN and CDR2 FVKESK. Trimming cost V 5 bases and J 2 bases; bases outside gene matches: 2.

The CDR3 sequence is CASSRSPSGNQPQHF. CDR3 nucleotide sequence: TGTGCCAGCAGTCGGAGCCCTTCGGGCAATCAGCCCCAGCATTTT. V gene TRBV2 combines with J gene TRBJ1-5; D gene ambiguous. Germline loops: CDR1 SNHLY, CDR2 FYNNEI. The CDR3 covers 15 residues. The germline V and J ends were trimmed by 5 bases and 2 bases, with 13 bases remaining between them.

This clone was observed once. This chain connects TRBV7-3 to TRBJ2-3; TRBD2 matches at 15 bases. V was pared by 3 bases and J by 9 bases, with 4 bases of the junction left unmatched. Germline CDR1 reads SGHTA; CDR2 reads FQGTGA. The CDR3 runs to 15 residues. The CDR3 here is CASSLGLAGGQTQYF. The CDR3 DNA follows: TGTGCCAGCAGCTTGGGACTAGCGGGAGGTCAAACGCAGTATTTT.

The chain has TRBV28 and TRBJ1-5, with 8 bases aligning to TRBD1. Germline V CDR1 and CDR2: MDHEN, SYDVKM. J was trimmed by 0 bases and V by 4 bases; bases with no gene match: 8. This CDR3 spans 17 amino acids. CDR3 DNA sequence: TGTGCCAGCAGTTCAGACAGGGGAAGATATAGCAATCAGCCCCAGCATTTT. This gives the protein CASSSDRGRYSNQPQHF.

There are a few counts of this clone. This chain connects TRBV2 to TRBJ2-7; TRBD1 aligns across 8 bases. From germline, CDR1 is SNHLY and CDR2 FYNNEI. The CDR3 covers 16 residues. V was pared by 6 bases and J by 3 bases, with 13 bases of the junction left unmatched. The CDR3 bases are TGTGCCAGCAGACCCGGGACAGGAACAAGCTACTACGAGCAGTACTTC. Amino acids: CASRPGTGTSYYEQYF.

This clone was found a few times. This chain connects TRBV5-4 to TRBJ2-1; TRBD2 matches at 10 bases. The V gene end was trimmed by 0 bases and the J gene end by 2 bases; junction bases not matched to a gene: 2. This CDR3 region has 16 residues. In germline, CDR1 is SGHNT, CDR2 YYREEE (reference sequence). Here the CDR3 DNA reads TGTGCCAGCAGCTTGGGGGGACTAGCGCCCTACAATGAGCAGTTCTTC. It translates to CASSLGGLAPYNEQFF.

This clone has a single count. V usage is TRBV11-2 and J usage is TRBJ2-1; 8 bases align to TRBD2. Per the germline V gene, CDR1 is SGHAT and CDR2 is FQNNGV. The CDR3 spans 14 residues. The V gene end was trimmed by 1 base and the J gene end by 6 bases; junction bases not matched to a gene: 2. The CDR3 nucleotides are TGTGCCAGCAGCTTAGCGGGAGGGGGCAATGAGCAGTTCTTC. Amino acids: CASSLAGGGNEQFF.

J is TRBJ2-2 and V is TRBV14, with 7 bases aligning to TRBD1. Trimming cost V 4 bases and J 0 bases; bases outside gene matches: 5. Germline V gene lookup returns CDR1 SGHDN and CDR2 FVKESK. The CDR3 runs to 16 residues. The CDR3 region is CASSRLDRANTGELFF. The CDR3 bases are TGTGCCAGCAGCCGGCTAGACAGGGCGAACACCGGGGAGCTGTTTTTT.

This clone came up once. The chain employs TRBV28 and TRBJ2-4; 11 bases line up with TRBD2. Looked up from germline, CDR1 is MDHEN and CDR2 is SYDVKM. V shed 5 bases, J shed 1 base, and the junction held 22 bases outside the gene matches. This CDR3 has 22 amino acids. This CDR3 reads CASSPANPAPTSGKSAKNIQYF. The CDR3 DNA follows: TGTGCCAGCAGTCCCGCGAATCCCGCGCCGACTAGCGGGAAATCGGCCAAAAACATTCAGTACTTC.

The V call is TRBV2, the J call TRBJ2-5, with 7 bases matching TRBD1. This CDR3 has 15 amino acids. Germline loops: CDR1 SNHLY, CDR2 FYNNEI. Trimming took 7 bases from V and 1 from J; bases not matched to a gene: 9. CDR3 protein: CASIPQTGAQETQYF. The CDR3 DNA reads TGTGCCAGCATTCCCCAAACAGGGGCCCAAGAGACCCAGTACTTC. The full variable domain, its missing parts supplied by reference TRBV2 and TRBJ2-5, is EPEVTQTPSHQVTQMGQEVILRCVPISNHLYFYWYRQILGQKVEFLVSFYNNEISEKSEIFDDQFSVERPDGSNFTLKIRSTKLEDSAMYFCASIPQTGAQETQYFGPGTRLLVL.

This chain joins TRBV28 and TRBJ1-5; 7 nucleotides align to TRBD1. Germline V lookup: CDR1 MDHEN, CDR2 SYDVKM. The trim removed 5 bases at V and 4 bases at J, leaving 11 bases unmatched. There are 16 residues in the CDR3. The CDR3 nucleotides read TGTGCCAGCAGTCCTGGGACAGCTATAACTAATCAGCCCCAGCATTTT. This encodes CASSPGTAITNQPQHF.

V usage is TRBV10-2 and J usage is TRBJ1-2; no reliable D call. Trimming left V 5 bases short and J 0 bases short, with 4 bases between. In germline, CDR1 is WSHSY, CDR2 SAAADI. This CDR3 region has 12 residues. Here the CDR3 reads CASSLSNYGYTF. CDR3 DNA sequence: TGCGCCAGCAGTCTCTCTAACTATGGCTACACCTTC.

This clone appeared once. The chain uses TRBV2 and TRBJ2-7; D may correspond to TRBD1 or TRBD2 (5 bases each). V was pared by 5 bases and J by 4 bases, with 12 bases between. CDR1 SNHLY and CDR2 FYNNEI come from the germline V gene. This CDR3 has 13 residues. The CDR3 spells CASSRQGVYEQYF. CDR3 in DNA: TGTGCCAGCAGTCGCCAGGGAGTGTACGAGCAGTACTTC.

As for this clone: This may stem from a read error, because a much larger clone lies one nucleotide away. The gene calls are TRBV30 and TRBJ1-1; D gene ambiguous. Germline assignment: CDR1 GTSNPN and CDR2 SVGIG (reference sequence). The CDR3 runs to 13 residues. The CDR3 nucleotides read TGTGCCTGGAATCGGCTGGGGAACACTGGAGCTTTCTTT. Translation gives CAWNRLGNTGAFF.

The chain recombines TRBV7-8 with TRBJ2-7; the D is unclear. In germline, CDR1 is SGHVS, CDR2 FQNEAQ. Trimming removed 3 bases at V and 0 bases at J, with 12 bases between. The CDR3 length is 15 residues. The CDR3 sequence: CASSFSPSTSYEQYF. For the CDR3, the DNA is TGTGCCAGCAGCTTCTCCCCGTCCACCTCCTACGAGCAGTACTTC. Looking up the rest from reference TRBV7-8 and TRBJ2-7 gives the full variable domain: GAGVSQSPRYKVAKRGQDVALRCDPISGHVSLFWYQQALGQGPEFLTYFQNEAQLDKSGLPSDRFFAERPEGSVSTLKIQRTQQEDSAVYLCASSFSPSTSYEQYFGPGTRLTVT.

The chain uses TRBV4-3 and TRBJ2-7; 7 bases are a match to TRBD2. Trimming took 0 bases from V and 3 from J; bases not matched to a gene: 8. The germline V gene has CDR1 LGHNA and CDR2 YSLEER. CDR3 length: 16 amino acids. The CDR3 protein is CASSQDMTGGNYEQYF. Here the CDR3 DNA reads TGCGCCAGCAGCCAAGATATGACGGGAGGCAACTACGAGCAGTACTTC.

The V and J genes are TRBV4-2 and TRBJ2-2, with 7 bases fitting TRBD1. CDR1 LGHNA and CDR2 YNFKEQ come from the germline V gene. With 6 bases clipped from V and 4 bases from J, the junction kept 11 bases outside the gene matches. This CDR3 comprises 16 residues. In nucleotides, the CDR3 is TGTGCCAGCAGTCCCGAGTGGACAGGTCCCACCGGGGAGCTGTTTTTT. Translation gives CASSPEWTGPTGELFF.

The gene calls are TRBV11-2 and TRBJ2-3; 9 bases are shared with TRBD2. The V gene's germline CDR1 is SGHAT and CDR2 FQNNGV. V lost 1 base to trimming and J lost 4 bases; unmatched junction nucleotides: 6. The CDR3 extends over 16 amino acids. In nucleotides, the CDR3 is TGTGCCAGCAGCTTAGGGATAGCGGGAGCGGCAGATACGCAGTATTTT. It translates to CASSLGIAGAADTQYF. The whole variable domain, filled in from reference TRBV11-2 and TRBJ2-3, reads EAGVAQSPRYKIIEKRQSVAFWCNPISGHATLYWYQQILGQGPKLLIQFQNNGVVDDSQLPKDRFSAERLKGVDSTLKIQPAKLEDSAVYLCASSLGIAGAADTQYFGPGTRLTVL.

The chain uses TRBV7-9 and TRBJ1-2, with TRBD1 as a possible D gene (5 bases). CDR3 length equals 13 residues. Looked up from germline, CDR1 is SEHNR and CDR2 is FQNEAQ (reference sequence). Trimming took off 7 bases at V and 6 bases at J, with 15 bases between the two ends. In DNA form, the CDR3 reads TGTGCCAGCACCGAAGGGGCGGGTAATGGCTACACCTTC. Its translation is CASTEGAGNGYTF.

The chain employs TRBV9 and TRBJ2-5; 8 nucleotides align to TRBD1. The CDR3 runs to 16 residues. Germline CDR1 reads SGDLS; CDR2 reads YYNGEE. V dropped 2 bases and J dropped 5; count of bases not matched to a gene: 11. In DNA form, the CDR3 reads TGTGCCAGCAGCGTCGACCCCGCAGGGGGCAGGGAGACCCAGTACTTC. Translated: CASSVDPAGGRETQYF.